This is a list of T cell receptor beta chains from one sample in a study of T cells in Graves' hyperthyroidism and ophthalmopathy. TCRdb reanalysed the multiplex PCR reads using MiXCR and keeps one entry per CDR3 protein. Of around 600,000 distinct CDR3 sequences in the sample, around 15% were seen once. Sequenced sample: blood. The receptor source for this set is a woman aged 45 to 65 with Graves' ophthalmopathy. Each CDR3 is given with its conserved first and last residue. Each record gives: V gene, J gene, D gene, clone size, CDR3 DNA, CDR3 protein. A D gene is named only where the DNA matches it firmly. Clone size is not always given. Where it is, it says once, few, many or a class for expanded clones.

V gene: TRBV6-1
J gene: TRBJ2-3
D gene: TRBD2
clone size: few
CDR3 DNA: TGTGCCAGCAGACGACTAGCGGGACAGAGGACAGATACGCAGTATTTT
CDR3 protein: CASRRLAGQRTDTQYF

V gene: TRBV5-5
J gene: TRBJ1-2
D gene: NA
clone size: few
CDR3 DNA: TGTGCCAGCAGCCTAAGCACCGCGATTTCTAACTATGGCTACACCTTC
CDR3 protein: CASSLSTAISNYGYTF

V gene: TRBV4-2
J gene: TRBJ2-1
D gene: NA
clone size: NA
CDR3 DNA: TGTGCCAGCAGCCAAGATGTAATGACGGCGGCTAGATCCTACAATGAGCAGTTCTTC
CDR3 protein: CASSQDVMTAARSYNEQFF

V gene: TRBV27
J gene: TRBJ1-4
D gene: NA
clone size: many
CDR3 DNA: TGTGCCAGCAGTTTACGGCCCCGGGGTGAGAGGAATGAAAAACTGTTTTTT
CDR3 protein: CASSLRPRGERNEKLFF

V gene: TRBV6-1
J gene: TRBJ2-1
D gene: TRBD1
clone size: NA
CDR3 DNA: TGTGCCAGCAGACCTCCGGGACAGGGGAAGAATGAGCAGTTCTTC
CDR3 protein: CASRPPGQGKNEQFF

V gene: TRBV28
J gene: TRBJ2-7
D gene: NA
clone size: NA
CDR3 DNA: TGTGCCAGCAGTCCCATGGCACCGGACGAGCAGTACTTC
CDR3 protein: CASSPMAPDEQYF

V gene: TRBV19
J gene: TRBJ2-7
D gene: NA
clone size: NA
CDR3 DNA: TGTGCCAGTAGTATGAGCTTCAGGGGCGGGAGTGGATCCTACGAGCAGTACTTC
CDR3 protein: CASSMSFRGGSGSYEQYF

V gene: TRBV6-2/TRBV6-3
J gene: TRBJ2-7
D gene: TRBD1
clone size: many
CDR3 DNA: TGTGCCAGCAGTTACGAACCCTCCGACCGGGACAGGGGAACTACCTACTACGAGCAGTACTTC
CDR3 protein: CASSYEPSDRDRGTTYYEQYF

V gene: TRBV19
J gene: TRBJ2-7
D gene: TRBD1
clone size: NA
CDR3 DNA: TGTGCCAGTAGTTTCGGGACAGGGGGGCTTTACGAGCAGTACTTC
CDR3 protein: CASSFGTGGLYEQYF

V gene: TRBV4-1
J gene: TRBJ2-3
D gene: TRBD2
clone size: many
CDR3 DNA: TGCGCCAGCAGCCAAGACCCCACCTCGACTAGCGGGAGCACAGATACGCAGTATTTT
CDR3 protein: CASSQDPTSTSGSTDTQYF

V gene: TRBV7-2
J gene: TRBJ2-2
D gene: TRBD1
clone size: few
CDR3 DNA: TGTGCCAGCAGCTTAGTAGGGGGCGAGGGCGGGGAGCTGTTTTTT
CDR3 protein: CASSLVGGEGGELFF

V gene: TRBV19
J gene: TRBJ1-6
D gene: NA
clone size: few
CDR3 DNA: TGTGCCAGTAAGCCCTCGGCTGAGACAAATTCACCCCTCCACTTT
CDR3 protein: CASKPSAETNSPLHF

V gene: TRBV7-2
J gene: TRBJ2-7
D gene: NA
clone size: NA
CDR3 DNA: TGTGCCAGCAGCACCCGACCGCGGGACGGTGTCCCCTACGAGCAGTACTTC
CDR3 protein: CASSTRPRDGVPYEQYF

V gene: TRBV7-2
J gene: TRBJ2-7
D gene: NA
clone size: many
CDR3 DNA: TGTGCCAGCAGCTTACAGGGGTCCGGGCAGTACTTC
CDR3 protein: CASSLQGSGQYF

V gene: TRBV20-1
J gene: TRBJ1-1
D gene: NA
clone size: many
CDR3 DNA: TGCAGTGCTTACAGTGTTCCGGGGGCTTTCTTT
CDR3 protein: CSAYSVPGAFF

V gene: TRBV10-3
J gene: TRBJ1-5
D gene: NA
clone size: NA
CDR3 DNA: TGTGCCCCCTCCCAGGACGATAGCAATCAGCCCCAGCATTTT
CDR3 protein: CAPSQDDSNQPQHF

V gene: TRBV7-2
J gene: TRBJ2-5
D gene: TRBD2
clone size: many
CDR3 DNA: TGTGCCAGCACCCTTACTGGGACTAGCGTTCAAGAGACCCAGTACTTC
CDR3 protein: CASTLTGTSVQETQYF

V gene: TRBV28
J gene: TRBJ1-1
D gene: NA
clone size: many
CDR3 DNA: TGTGCCAGCAGTTTAAGGACAGTTAGGAACACTGAAGCTTTCTTT
CDR3 protein: CASSLRTVRNTEAFF

V gene: TRBV7-3
J gene: TRBJ2-2
D gene: TRBD2
clone size: many
CDR3 DNA: TGTGCCAGCAGCTGGGGGGGTGTGGGCACCGGGGAGCTGTTTTTT
CDR3 protein: CASSWGGVGTGELFF

V gene: TRBV7-9
J gene: TRBJ2-7
D gene: NA
clone size: many
CDR3 DNA: TGTGCCAGCAGCTTAGCGGCGGGGACTCCGAGCTCCTACGAGCAGTACTTC
CDR3 protein: CASSLAAGTPSSYEQYF

V gene: TRBV7-9
J gene: TRBJ2-2
D gene: TRBD1
clone size: few
CDR3 DNA: TGTGCCAGCAGAAACAGACAGGGGGCCGTCACCGGGGAGCTGTTTTTT
CDR3 protein: CASRNRQGAVTGELFF

V gene: TRBV27
J gene: TRBJ1-1
D gene: TRBD1
clone size: many
CDR3 DNA: TGTGCCAGCACGCCCGGGACAGTGCCCACCGAAGCTTTCTTT
CDR3 protein: CASTPGTVPTEAFF

V gene: TRBV6-2/TRBV6-3
J gene: TRBJ1-1
D gene: NA
clone size: many
CDR3 DNA: TGTGCCAGCAGTTACGCGGACATGAACACTGAAGCTTTCTTT
CDR3 protein: CASSYADMNTEAFF

V gene: TRBV5-1
J gene: TRBJ2-7
D gene: NA
clone size: few
CDR3 DNA: TGCGCCAGCAGCTTGGCCTTACAGAGGACCTACGAGCAGTACTTC
CDR3 protein: CASSLALQRTYEQYF

V gene: TRBV2
J gene: TRBJ2-5
D gene: NA
clone size: many
CDR3 DNA: TGTGCCAGCAGCCCCCTCCTACCGCAGGGGGAGACCCAGTACTTC
CDR3 protein: CASSPLLPQGETQYF

V gene: TRBV13
J gene: TRBJ2-1
D gene: TRBD2
clone size: few
CDR3 DNA: TGTGCCAGCAGGCCCAGAACGCCTGGGACTAGCGGGAGTCAGTCCTACAATGAGCAGTTCTTC
CDR3 protein: CASRPRTPGTSGSQSYNEQFF

V gene: TRBV20-1
J gene: TRBJ2-3
D gene: NA
clone size: many
CDR3 DNA: TGCAGTGCTAGAGATTTCGGGGGGCGTACGCAGTATTTT
CDR3 protein: CSARDFGGRTQYF

V gene: TRBV18
J gene: TRBJ2-1
D gene: NA
clone size: NA
CDR3 DNA: TGTGCCAGCTCACCTTCGCGGGCCTCTCACAATGAGCAGTTCTTC
CDR3 protein: CASSPSRASHNEQFF

V gene: TRBV20-1
J gene: TRBJ2-6
D gene: NA
clone size: many
CDR3 DNA: TGCAGTGCTACCCCCGGTGACAGGCTCTCTGGGGCCAACGTCCTGACTTTC
CDR3 protein: CSATPGDRLSGANVLTF

V gene: TRBV6-1
J gene: TRBJ2-7
D gene: NA
clone size: many
CDR3 DNA: TGTGCCAGCAGTGTGTCTATCTACGAGCAGTACTTC
CDR3 protein: CASSVSIYEQYF

V gene: TRBV10-3
J gene: TRBJ2-1
D gene: TRBD1
clone size: many
CDR3 DNA: TGTGCCATCAGTGAGTCCGCAGGGGGCTTCGGCAATGAGCAGTTCTTC
CDR3 protein: CAISESAGGFGNEQFF

V gene: TRBV7-9
J gene: TRBJ2-5
D gene: TRBD1
clone size: many
CDR3 DNA: TGTGCCAGCAGCCAGGGACAGGGAGAGACCCAGTACTTC
CDR3 protein: CASSQGQGETQYF

V gene: TRBV7-2
J gene: TRBJ2-2
D gene: TRBD2
clone size: few
CDR3 DNA: TGTGCCAACAGCTTAGGGGCGGGAGGGCCCCCCGGGGAGCTGTTTTTT
CDR3 protein: CANSLGAGGPPGELFF

V gene: TRBV24-1
J gene: TRBJ1-5
D gene: TRBD1
clone size: many
CDR3 DNA: TGTGCCACCAGTGATCGACCGGGAAGGACAGGGCTAGGTCAGCCCCAGCATTTT
CDR3 protein: CATSDRPGRTGLGQPQHF

V gene: TRBV3-1
J gene: TRBJ1-3
D gene: NA
clone size: many
CDR3 DNA: TGTGCCAGCAGCCAATTAGCCCGGGCGGGTGGAAACACCATATATTTT
CDR3 protein: CASSQLARAGGNTIYF

V gene: TRBV20-1
J gene: TRBJ2-7
D gene: NA
clone size: many
CDR3 DNA: TGCAGTGCTTTAGCACCTCTAGGGTCGAGCTCCTACGAGCAGTACTTC
CDR3 protein: CSALAPLGSSSYEQYF

V gene: TRBV6-2/TRBV6-3
J gene: TRBJ1-5
D gene: TRBD1
clone size: many
CDR3 DNA: TGTGCCAGCATTGCCGGGACAGGGGGTCCGTGGCAGCCCCAGCATTTT
CDR3 protein: CASIAGTGGPWQPQHF

V gene: TRBV7-2
J gene: TRBJ2-7
D gene: NA
clone size: few
CDR3 DNA: TGTGCCAGCAGCTTATATGGGAGCGGAGACTCTTACGAGCAGTACTTC
CDR3 protein: CASSLYGSGDSYEQYF

V gene: TRBV20-1
J gene: TRBJ1-1
D gene: NA
clone size: many
CDR3 DNA: TGCAGTCTGGGAGTAGGGGGGCAGACTGAAGCTTTCTTT
CDR3 protein: CSLGVGGQTEAFF

V gene: TRBV24-1
J gene: TRBJ2-2
D gene: NA
clone size: few
CDR3 DNA: TGTGCCACCAAACCGGGACACCTATCGAACACCGGGGAGCTGTTTTTT
CDR3 protein: CATKPGHLSNTGELFF

V gene: TRBV6-2/TRBV6-3
J gene: TRBJ2-4
D gene: TRBD2
clone size: NA
CDR3 DNA: TGTGCCAGCATTAAAGCGGGGGACCCTGGAAACATTCAGTACTTC
CDR3 protein: CASIKAGDPGNIQYF

V gene: TRBV14
J gene: TRBJ2-7
D gene: NA
clone size: many
CDR3 DNA: TGTGCCAGCAGCCAAGGCAGGGCGTCACCCTACGAGCAGTACTTC
CDR3 protein: CASSQGRASPYEQYF

V gene: TRBV27
J gene: TRBJ2-1
D gene: TRBD2
clone size: many
CDR3 DNA: TGTGCCAGCAGTTTTAGGCGGACTAGCGGGAGGCGTGAAGTCTACAATGAGCAGTTCTTC
CDR3 protein: CASSFRRTSGRREVYNEQFF

V gene: TRBV6-6
J gene: TRBJ2-1
D gene: NA
clone size: many
CDR3 DNA: TGTGCCAGCAGTTATCATGTCGTACAACAGACCAATGAGCAGTTCTTC
CDR3 protein: CASSYHVVQQTNEQFF

V gene: TRBV7-3
J gene: TRBJ1-6
D gene: TRBD1
clone size: NA
CDR3 DNA: TGTGCCAGCAGCCTCAAGCAGGACCCCGGGACAGCGGGTTCACCCCTCCACTTT
CDR3 protein: CASSLKQDPGTAGSPLHF

V gene: TRBV2
J gene: TRBJ2-5
D gene: TRBD1
clone size: many
CDR3 DNA: TGTGCCAGCAGTCCGAACATAGGGGGCGAGACCCAGTACTTC
CDR3 protein: CASSPNIGGETQYF

V gene: TRBV10-3
J gene: TRBJ2-5
D gene: TRBD1
clone size: many
CDR3 DNA: TGTGCCATCAGGGGGACAGGGGGCCAAGAGACCCAGTACTTC
CDR3 protein: CAIRGTGGQETQYF

V gene: TRBV6-2/TRBV6-3
J gene: TRBJ2-7
D gene: TRBD2
clone size: NA
CDR3 DNA: TGTGCCAGCCCCAAGGGGCTAGCGGGAGTTAACGAGCAGTACTTC
CDR3 protein: CASPKGLAGVNEQYF

V gene: TRBV28
J gene: TRBJ2-7
D gene: TRBD2
clone size: NA
CDR3 DNA: TGTGCCAGCAGTTTTTATGGCGGGGGACTAGCGGGAGGAGCCCACGAGCAGTACTTC
CDR3 protein: CASSFYGGGLAGGAHEQYF

V gene: TRBV7-8
J gene: TRBJ1-2
D gene: TRBD1
clone size: many
CDR3 DNA: TGTGCCAGCAGCTCCGAGAGAACAGGGGGCGGGAAATATGGCTACACCTTC
CDR3 protein: CASSSERTGGGKYGYTF

V gene: TRBV7-2
J gene: TRBJ2-3
D gene: TRBD1
clone size: many
CDR3 DNA: TGTGCCAGCAGCCCAGACAGGGGCACAGATACGCAGTATTTT
CDR3 protein: CASSPDRGTDTQYF

V gene: TRBV5-4
J gene: TRBJ2-7
D gene: NA
clone size: NA
CDR3 DNA: TGTGCCAGCAGCTTCCCGGGGACGGGAGACGAGCAGTACTTC
CDR3 protein: CASSFPGTGDEQYF

V gene: TRBV7-2
J gene: TRBJ2-1
D gene: NA
clone size: few
CDR3 DNA: TGTGCCAGCAGCTTAACCACTGCTGTCTCCTACAATGAGCAGTTCTTC
CDR3 protein: CASSLTTAVSYNEQFF

V gene: TRBV20-1
J gene: TRBJ1-1
D gene: TRBD1
clone size: few
CDR3 DNA: TGCAGTGCCCGCAGGGGGGGAGAGAACACTGAAGCTTTCTTT
CDR3 protein: CSARRGGENTEAFF